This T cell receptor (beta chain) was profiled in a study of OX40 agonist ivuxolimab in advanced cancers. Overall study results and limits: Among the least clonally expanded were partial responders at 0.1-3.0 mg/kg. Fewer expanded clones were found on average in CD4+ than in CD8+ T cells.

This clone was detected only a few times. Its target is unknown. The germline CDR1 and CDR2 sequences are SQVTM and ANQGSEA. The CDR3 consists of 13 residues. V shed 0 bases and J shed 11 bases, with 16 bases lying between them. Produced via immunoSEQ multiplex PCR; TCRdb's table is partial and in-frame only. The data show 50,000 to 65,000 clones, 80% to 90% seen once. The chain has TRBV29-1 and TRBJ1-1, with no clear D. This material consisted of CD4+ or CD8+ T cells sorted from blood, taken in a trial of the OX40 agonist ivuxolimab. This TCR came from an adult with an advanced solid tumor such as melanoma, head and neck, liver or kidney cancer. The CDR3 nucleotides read TGCAGCGTTGAAGATCGGCCGTATCGAGGGGCTTTCTTT. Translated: CSVEDRPYRGAFF. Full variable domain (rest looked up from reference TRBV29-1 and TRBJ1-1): SAVISQKPSRDICQRGTSLTIQCQVDSQVTMMFWYRQQPGQSLTLIATANQGSEATYESGFVIDKFPISRPNLTFSTLTVSNMSPEDSSIYLCSVEDRPYRGAFFGQGTRLTVV.